The clone carrying this TCR beta chain occurred a few times. The target antigen is unknown. In TCRdb, the RACE reads were re-called with MiXCR into one record per CDR3 protein. The sample shows 100,000 or so distinct CDR3 sequences, less than 35% of them seen only once. The sample belongs to a study of human T cells and chemical hapten exposure. Study-level information: Affected patients, primarily female, had alopecia areata, totalis or universalis.

Per the germline V gene, CDR1 is SGHTA and CDR2 is FQGNSA. This CDR3 is built from 12 residues. Trimming left V 4 bases short and J 9 bases short, with 10 bases between. Time point: patch test 3, about 24 weeks after DPC sensitization. Treatment of the sample: therapeutic diphenylcyclopropenone sensitization with weekly scalp DPC. Study-level findings and limits: With alopecia, donors may have immune responses unlike healthy people's.

The source material was whole blood, sampled in connection with sensitization to the hapten diphenylcyclopropenone (DPC). The V call is TRBV7-2, the J call TRBJ2-1, with a weak D call TRBD2 (6 bases). The source of this sequence is a man aged 35-49 years with alopecia areata. Some clones in this sample may be carry-over from other donors' samples. The CDR3 protein is CASSSGGTEQFF. The CDR3 region has the DNA TGTGCCAGCAGCTCAGGCGGGACTGAGCAGTTCTTC. Drawing the rest from reference TRBV7-2 and TRBJ2-1, the complete variable domain is GAGVSQSPSNKVTEKGKDVELRCDPISGHTALYWYRQSLGQGLEFLIYFQGNSAPDKSGLPSDRFSAERTGGSVSTLTIQRTQQEDSAVYLCASSSGGTEQFFGPGTRLTVL.